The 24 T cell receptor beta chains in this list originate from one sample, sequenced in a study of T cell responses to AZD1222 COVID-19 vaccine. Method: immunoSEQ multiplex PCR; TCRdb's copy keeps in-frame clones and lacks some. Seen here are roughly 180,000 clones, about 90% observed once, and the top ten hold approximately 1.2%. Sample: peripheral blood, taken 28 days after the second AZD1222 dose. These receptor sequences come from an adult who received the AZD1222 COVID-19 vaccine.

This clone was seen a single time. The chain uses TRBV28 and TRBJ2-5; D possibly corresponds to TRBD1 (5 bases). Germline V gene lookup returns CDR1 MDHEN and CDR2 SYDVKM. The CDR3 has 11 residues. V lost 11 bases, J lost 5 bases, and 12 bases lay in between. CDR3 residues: CASGRWETQYF. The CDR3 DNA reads TGTGCCTCAGGGCGTTGGGAGACCCAGTACTTC. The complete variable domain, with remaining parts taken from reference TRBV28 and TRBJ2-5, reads DVKVTQSSRYLVKRTGEKVFLECVQDMDHENMFWYRQDPGLGLRLIYFSYDVKMKEKGDIPEGYSVSREKKERFSLILESASTNQTSMYLCASGRWETQYFGPGTRLLVL.

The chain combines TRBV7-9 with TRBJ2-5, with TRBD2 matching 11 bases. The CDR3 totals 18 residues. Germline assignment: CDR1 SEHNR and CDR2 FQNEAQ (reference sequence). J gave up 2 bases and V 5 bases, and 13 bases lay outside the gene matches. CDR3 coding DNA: TGTGCCAGCAGCCCCAGGACTAGCGGGCTACGTACTCAAGAGACCCAGTACTTC. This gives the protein CASSPRTSGLRTQETQYF. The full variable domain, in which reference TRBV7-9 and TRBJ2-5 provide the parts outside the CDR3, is DTGVSQNPRHKITKRGQNVTFRCDPISEHNRLYWYRQTLGQGPEFLTYFQNEAQLEKSRLLSDRFSAERPKGSFSTLEIQRTEQGDSAMYLCASSPRTSGLRTQETQYFGPGTRLLVL.

The chain's CDR3 is CAISGFSNQPQHF. CDR3 DNA sequence: TGTGCCATCTCGGGATTTAGCAATCAGCCCCAGCATTTT. The chain joins TRBV10-3 to TRBJ1-5; no definite D call. The germline CDR1 and CDR2 sequences are ENHRY and SYGVKD. This CDR3 has 13 residues. Trimming stripped 8 bases from V and 0 bases from J, with 8 bases between.

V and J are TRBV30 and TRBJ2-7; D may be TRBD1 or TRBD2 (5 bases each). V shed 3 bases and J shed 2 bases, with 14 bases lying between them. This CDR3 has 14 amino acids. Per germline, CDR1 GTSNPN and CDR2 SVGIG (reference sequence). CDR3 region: CAWSSGIGTYEQYF. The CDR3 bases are TGTGCCTGGAGCTCAGGGATCGGGACCTACGAGCAGTACTTC.

The CDR3 region has the DNA TGCGCCAGCAGCCACGACCCAGGGGATCAGCCCCAGCATTTT. Amino acids: CASSHDPGDQPQHF. This chain uses TRBV4-3 with TRBJ1-5, with D possibly being TRBD1 (6 bases). V lost 3 bases and J lost 5, with 11 bases in between. The CDR3 covers 14 residues. Per the germline V gene, CDR1 is LGHNA and CDR2 is YSLEER.

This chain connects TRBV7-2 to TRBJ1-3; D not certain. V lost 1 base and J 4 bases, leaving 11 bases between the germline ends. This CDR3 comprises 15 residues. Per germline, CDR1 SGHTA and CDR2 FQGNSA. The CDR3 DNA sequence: TGTGCCAGCAGCTTAGGAGTGGTCACCGGAAACACCATATATTTT. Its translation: CASSLGVVTGNTIYF.

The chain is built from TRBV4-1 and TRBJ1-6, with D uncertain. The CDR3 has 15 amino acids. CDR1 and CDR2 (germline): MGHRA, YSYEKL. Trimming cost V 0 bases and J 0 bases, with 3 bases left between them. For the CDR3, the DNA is TGCGCCAGCAGCCAAGAGAGCTCCTATAATTCACCCCTCCACTTT. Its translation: CASSQESSYNSPLHF.

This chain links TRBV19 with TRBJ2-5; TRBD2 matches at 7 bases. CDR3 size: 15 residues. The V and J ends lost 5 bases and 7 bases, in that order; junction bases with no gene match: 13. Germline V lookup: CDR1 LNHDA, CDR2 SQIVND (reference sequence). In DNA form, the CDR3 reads TGTGCCAGTAGTCCGGGGACTAATCCTGGGGTGACCCAGTACTTC. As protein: CASSPGTNPGVTQYF. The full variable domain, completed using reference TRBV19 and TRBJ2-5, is DGGITQSPKYLFRKEGQNVTLSCEQNLNHDAMYWYRQDPGQGLRLIYYSQIVNDFQKGDIAEGYSVSREKKESFPLTVTSAQKNPTAFYLCASSPGTNPGVTQYFGPGTRLLVL.

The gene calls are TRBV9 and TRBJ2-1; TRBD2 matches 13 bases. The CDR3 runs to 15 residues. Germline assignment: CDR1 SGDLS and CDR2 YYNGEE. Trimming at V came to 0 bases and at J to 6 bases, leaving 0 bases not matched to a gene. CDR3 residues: CASSVGTSGSNEQFF. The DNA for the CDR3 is TGTGCCAGCAGCGTAGGGACTAGCGGGAGCAATGAGCAGTTCTTC.

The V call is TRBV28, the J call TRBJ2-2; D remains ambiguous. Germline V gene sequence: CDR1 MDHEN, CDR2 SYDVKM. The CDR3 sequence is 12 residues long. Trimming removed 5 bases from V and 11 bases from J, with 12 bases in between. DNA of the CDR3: TGTGCCAGCAGTCTAGTTTTAGGAGAGCTGTTTTTT. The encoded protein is CASSLVLGELFF.

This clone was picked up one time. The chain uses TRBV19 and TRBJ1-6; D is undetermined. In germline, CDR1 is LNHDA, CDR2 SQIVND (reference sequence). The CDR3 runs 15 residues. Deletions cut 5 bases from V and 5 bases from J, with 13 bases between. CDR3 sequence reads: CASSLGPLNNSPLHF. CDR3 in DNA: TGTGCCAGTAGTCTCGGGCCTCTCAATAATTCACCCCTCCACTTT.

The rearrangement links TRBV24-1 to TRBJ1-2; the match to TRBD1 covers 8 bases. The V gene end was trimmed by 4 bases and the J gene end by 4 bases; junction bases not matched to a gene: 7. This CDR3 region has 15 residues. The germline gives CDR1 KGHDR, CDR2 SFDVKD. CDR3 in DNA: TGTGCCACCAGTGACGGACAGGGTACGGGCTATGGCTACACCTTC. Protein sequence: CATSDGQGTGYGYTF.

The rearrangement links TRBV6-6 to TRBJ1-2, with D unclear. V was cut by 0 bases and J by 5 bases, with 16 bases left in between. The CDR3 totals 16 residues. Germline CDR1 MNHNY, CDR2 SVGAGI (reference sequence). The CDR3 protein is CASSYSMVTAAYGYTF. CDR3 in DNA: TGTGCCAGCAGTTACTCGATGGTCACAGCGGCTTATGGCTACACCTTC.

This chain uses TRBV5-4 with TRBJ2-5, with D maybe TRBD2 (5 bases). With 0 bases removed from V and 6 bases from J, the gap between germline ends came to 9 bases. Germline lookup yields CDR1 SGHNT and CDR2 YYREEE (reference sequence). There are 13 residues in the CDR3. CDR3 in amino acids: CASSLGEGKTQYF. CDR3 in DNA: TGTGCCAGCAGCTTGGGTGAGGGTAAGACCCAGTACTTC.

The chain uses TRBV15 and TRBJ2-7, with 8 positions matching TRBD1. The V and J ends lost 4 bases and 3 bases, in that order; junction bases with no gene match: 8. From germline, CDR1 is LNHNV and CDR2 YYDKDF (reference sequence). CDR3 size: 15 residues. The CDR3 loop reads CATSTATGVDYEQYF. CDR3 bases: TGTGCCACCAGCACTGCGACAGGGGTGGACTACGAGCAGTACTTC.

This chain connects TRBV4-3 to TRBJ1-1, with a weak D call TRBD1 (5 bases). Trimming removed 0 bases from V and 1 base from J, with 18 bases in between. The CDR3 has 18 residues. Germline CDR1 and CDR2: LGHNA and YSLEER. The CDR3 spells CASSQDLLGGGRNTEAFF. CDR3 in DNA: TGCGCCAGCAGCCAAGATCTCCTCGGGGGAGGGAGGAACACTGAAGCTTTCTTT.

The CDR3 protein is CASSFGTGGNEKLFF. CDR3 coding DNA: TGTGCCAGCAGTTTTGGGACAGGGGGGAATGAAAAACTGTTTTTT. The rearrangement links TRBV28 to TRBJ1-4, with 11 nucleotides matching TRBD1. The CDR3 loop spans 15 amino acids. In germline, CDR1 is MDHEN, CDR2 SYDVKM. V shed 3 bases, J shed 5 bases, and the junction held 2 bases outside the gene matches.

CDR3 bases: TGTGCCAGTAGTGCTCGGGACTCTGGGGCCAACGTCCTGACTTTC. Protein sequence: CASSARDSGANVLTF. The chain carries TRBV19 and TRBJ2-6; tentatively, D is TRBD2 (5 bases). Germline V gives CDR1 LNHDA, CDR2 SQIVND (reference sequence). This CDR3 comprises 15 residues. The ends were cut back, 5 bases at V and 0 bases at J, with 8 bases in the middle. Combining the CDR3 with reference TRBV19 and TRBJ2-6 gives the whole variable domain DGGITQSPKYLFRKEGQNVTLSCEQNLNHDAMYWYRQDPGQGLRLIYYSQIVNDFQKGDIAEGYSVSREKKESFPLTVTSAQKNPTAFYLCASSARDSGANVLTFGAGSRLTVL.

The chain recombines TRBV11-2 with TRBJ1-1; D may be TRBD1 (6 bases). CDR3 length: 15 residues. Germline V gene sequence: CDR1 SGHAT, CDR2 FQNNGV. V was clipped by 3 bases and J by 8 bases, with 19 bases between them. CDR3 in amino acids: CASSFGDRRYAEAFF. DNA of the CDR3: TGTGCCAGCAGCTTCGGAGACAGGAGATACGCAGAAGCTTTCTTT.

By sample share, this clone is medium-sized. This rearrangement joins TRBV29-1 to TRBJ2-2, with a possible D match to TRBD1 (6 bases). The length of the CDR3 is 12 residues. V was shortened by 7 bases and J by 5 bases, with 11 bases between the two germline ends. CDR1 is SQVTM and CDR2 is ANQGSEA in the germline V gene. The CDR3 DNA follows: TGCAGCGCCGGAGGACAGACCGGGGAGCTGTTTTTT. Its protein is CSAGGQTGELFF.

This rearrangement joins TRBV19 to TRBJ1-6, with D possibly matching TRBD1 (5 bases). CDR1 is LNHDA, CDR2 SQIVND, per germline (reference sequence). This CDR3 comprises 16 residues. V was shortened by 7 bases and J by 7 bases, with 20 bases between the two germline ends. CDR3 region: CASTPGRRVGNSPLHF. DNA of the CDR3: TGTGCCAGTACCCCGGGACGAAGGGTAGGCAATTCACCCCTCCACTTT.

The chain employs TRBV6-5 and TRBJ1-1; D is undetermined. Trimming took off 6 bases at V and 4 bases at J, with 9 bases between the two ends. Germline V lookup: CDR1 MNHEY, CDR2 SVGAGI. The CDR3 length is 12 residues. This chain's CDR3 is CASRRVGTEAFF. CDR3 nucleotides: TGTGCCAGCAGAAGGGTGGGCACTGAAGCTTTCTTT.

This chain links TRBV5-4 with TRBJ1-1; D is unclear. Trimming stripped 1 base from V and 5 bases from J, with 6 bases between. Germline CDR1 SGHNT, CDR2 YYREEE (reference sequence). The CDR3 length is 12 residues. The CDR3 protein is CASSLYGTEAFF. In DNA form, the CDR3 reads TGTGCCAGCAGCTTGTATGGAACTGAAGCTTTCTTT. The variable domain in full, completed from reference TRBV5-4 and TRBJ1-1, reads ETGVTQSPTHLIKTRGQQVTLRCSSQSGHNTVSWYQQALGQGPQFIFQYYREEENGRGNFPPRFSGLQFPNYSSELNVNALELDDSALYLCASSLYGTEAFFGQGTRLTVV.

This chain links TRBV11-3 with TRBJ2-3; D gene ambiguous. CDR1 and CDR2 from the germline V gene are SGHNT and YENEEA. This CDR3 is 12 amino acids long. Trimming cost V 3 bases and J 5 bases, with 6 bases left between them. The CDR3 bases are TGTGCCAGCAGCTTTGGTGGAGATACGCAGTATTTT. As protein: CASSFGGDTQYF.